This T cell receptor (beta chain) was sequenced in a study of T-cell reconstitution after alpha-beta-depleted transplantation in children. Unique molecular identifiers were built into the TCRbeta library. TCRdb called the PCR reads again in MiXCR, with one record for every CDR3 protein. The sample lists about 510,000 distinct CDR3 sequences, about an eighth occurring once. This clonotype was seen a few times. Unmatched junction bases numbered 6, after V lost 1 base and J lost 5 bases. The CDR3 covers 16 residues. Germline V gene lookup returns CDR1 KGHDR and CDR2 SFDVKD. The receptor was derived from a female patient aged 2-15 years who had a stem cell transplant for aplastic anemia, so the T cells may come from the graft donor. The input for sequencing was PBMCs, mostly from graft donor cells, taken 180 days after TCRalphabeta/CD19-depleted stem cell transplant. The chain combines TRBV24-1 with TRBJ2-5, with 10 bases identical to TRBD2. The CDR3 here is CATSDFGTSDLETQYF. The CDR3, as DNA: TGTGCCACCAGTGATTTTGGGACTAGCGATTTGGAGACCCAGTACTTC.